The rows below give T cell receptor beta chains drawn from one sample of a study of cytomegalovirus exposure and HLA in healthy donors. Using immunoSEQ multiplex PCR, the repertoire was profiled, and TCRdb retains in-frame clones only, with some absent. The table lists 100,000 to 150,000 clones, with under 1.3% in the top ten. The sequencing input was PBMCs. The receptors derive from a man younger than 35 in good health and CMV-seronegative. The CDR3 runs from the conserved cysteine through the conserved F or W. D genes are given only for firm matches.

v_call	d_call	j_call	cdr3_aa	cdr3_nt
TRBV18	.	TRBJ2-5	CASSPGPAPGETQYF	TGTGCCAGCTCACCTGGTCCCGCCCCCGGAGAGACCCAGTACTTC
TRBV7-9	.	TRBJ1-2	CASSFGGSVRGYTF	TGTGCCAGCAGCTTCGGGGGTTCTGTACGGGGCTACACCTTC
TRBV18	TRBD2	TRBJ2-1	CASSPPIRQAAGGEQFF	TGTGCCAGCTCACCACCGATTCGGCAGGCGGCGGGAGGTGAGCAGTTCTTC
TRBV7-2	.	TRBJ2-3	CASSPLSGFKSTDTQYF	TGTGCCAGCAGCCCACTCAGCGGGTTCAAAAGCACAGATACGCAGTATTTT
TRBV15	TRBD1	TRBJ1-2	CATTTTGRSGYTF	TGTGCCACCACTACGACAGGGCGGAGTGGCTACACCTTC
TRBV2	.	TRBJ2-7	CASSAQGYEQYF	TGTGCCAGCAGTGCGCAGGGGTACGAGCAGTACTTC
TRBV15	TRBD1	TRBJ1-5	CATERQGVRQPQHF	TGTGCCACCGAGAGGCAGGGGGTCCGGCAGCCCCAGCATTTT
TRBV29-1	.	TRBJ1-1	CSVEGNGAFF	TGCAGCGTTGAGGGCAACGGAGCTTTCTTT
TRBV28	.	TRBJ1-1	CASSKTVATSRAFF	TGTGCCAGCAGCAAGACAGTGGCAACATCGAGGGCTTTCTTT
TRBV5-1	TRBD1	TRBJ1-1	CASSQTTGGTEDFF	TGCGCCAGCAGCCAAACCACAGGGGGCACTGAAGATTTCTTT
TRBV20-1	.	TRBJ1-5	CSATGDQPQHF	TGCAGTGCTACCGGGGATCAGCCCCAGCATTTT
TRBV7-3	.	TRBJ2-6	CASSSPDRRSGANVLTF	TGTGCCAGCAGCTCCCCAGACAGACGCTCTGGGGCCAACGTCCTGACTTTC
TRBV21-1	.	TRBJ1-2	CASSNDRGPYGYTF	TGTGCCAGCAGCAACGACAGGGGGCCCTATGGCTACACCTTC
TRBV2	.	TRBJ1-5	CASSEGTGTENQPQHF	TGTGCCAGCAGTGAAGGAACCGGGACTGAGAATCAGCCCCAGCATTTT
TRBV4-1	.	TRBJ2-5	CASSQSYTVGEQYF	TGCGCCAGCAGCCAATCCTACACCGTCGGGGAGCAGTACTTC
TRBV4-2	.	TRBJ1-3	CASSQLSREANTIYF	TGTGCCAGCAGCCAATTATCCAGAGAGGCAAACACCATATATTTT
TRBV9	.	TRBJ2-7	CASSPAGLSADEQYF	TGTGCCAGCAGCCCGGCGGGACTTTCGGCGGACGAGCAGTACTTC
TRBV5-6	TRBD1	TRBJ2-7	CASSGPTGSSYEQYF	TGTGCCAGCAGCGGGCCGACAGGGAGCTCCTACGAGCAGTACTTC
TRBV18	.	TRBJ1-6	CASSPLDSRLNSPLHF	TGTGCCAGCTCACCACTGGACAGCCGACTGAATTCACCCCTCCACTTT
TRBV7-6	TRBD2	TRBJ2-1	CASSSGNEQFF	TGTGCCAGCAGCAGCGGGAACGAGCAGTTCTTC
TRBV2	TRBD1	TRBJ1-1	CASRPGQMNTEAFF	TGTGCCAGCAGGCCGGGACAGATGAACACTGAAGCTTTCTTT
TRBV6-1	.	TRBJ1-2	CASSEPGVMDGYTF	TGTGCCAGCAGTGAACCAGGGGTGATGGATGGCTACACCTTC
TRBV4-2	TRBD2	TRBJ2-7	CASSQQGTSNFREQYF	TGTGCCAGCAGCCAGCAAGGGACTAGCAATTTTCGCGAGCAGTACTTC
TRBV9	TRBD1	TRBJ2-1	CASSVVDRGNEQFF	TGTGCCAGCAGCGTGGTGGACAGGGGGAATGAGCAGTTCTTC
TRBV7-9	.	TRBJ2-7	CASSLASNAYEQYF	TGTGCCAGCAGCCTGGCCTCAAATGCCTACGAGCAGTACTTC
TRBV10-1	TRBD2	TRBJ2-1	CASSDPSSGRPHNEQFF	TGCGCCAGCAGTGATCCCTCTAGCGGGAGGCCCCACAATGAGCAGTTCTTC
TRBV30	TRBD1	TRBJ1-1	CAYSRGIPEAFF	TGTGCCTACTCCAGGGGGATCCCTGAAGCTTTCTTT
TRBV2	.	TRBJ2-1	CASSPKGGLDEQFF	TGTGCCAGCAGCCCAAAGGGAGGTTTGGATGAGCAGTTCTTC
TRBV19	TRBD1	TRBJ1-2	CASSNWDREDYGYTF	TGTGCCAGTAGTAACTGGGACAGGGAGGACTATGGCTACACCTTC
TRBV5-4	.	TRBJ2-3	CASSLEGGGTDTQYF	TGTGCCAGCAGCTTGGAAGGCGGGGGCACAGATACGCAGTATTTT
TRBV29-1	TRBD1	TRBJ2-7	CSVKTGVDREQYF	TGCAGCGTCAAGACAGGGGTTGATCGCGAGCAGTACTTC
TRBV5-4	TRBD2	TRBJ2-3	CASTSMGGIADTQYF	TGTGCCAGCACCTCTATGGGGGGGATAGCAGATACGCAGTATTTT